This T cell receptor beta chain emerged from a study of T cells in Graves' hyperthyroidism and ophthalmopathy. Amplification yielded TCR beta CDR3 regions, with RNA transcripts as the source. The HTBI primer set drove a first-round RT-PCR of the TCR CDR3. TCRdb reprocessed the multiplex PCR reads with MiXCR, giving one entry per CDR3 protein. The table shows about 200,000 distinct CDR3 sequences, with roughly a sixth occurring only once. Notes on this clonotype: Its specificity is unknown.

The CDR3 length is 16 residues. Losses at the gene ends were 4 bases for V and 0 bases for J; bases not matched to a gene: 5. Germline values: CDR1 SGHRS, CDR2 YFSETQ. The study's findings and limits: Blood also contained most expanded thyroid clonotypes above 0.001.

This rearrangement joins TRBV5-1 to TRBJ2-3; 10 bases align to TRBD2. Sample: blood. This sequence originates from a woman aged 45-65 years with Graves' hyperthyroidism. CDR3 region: CASSRDSGRSTDTQYF. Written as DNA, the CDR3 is TGCGCCAGCAGCCGAGATAGCGGGAGGAGCACAGATACGCAGTATTTT.